Listed here are 7 T cell receptor beta chains from one sample, sequenced in a study of blood T cell repertoires in COVID-19 (dated by TCRdb to about 2020). Receptors were amplified or captured by the immunoSEQ multiplex PCR assay. What TCRdb holds here is the immuneACCESS table cut down to in-frame rearrangements. Part of the clones is not present; checked against another copy, under half of the missing clones reflect an unresolved V gene, and the others are unexplained. The table for this sample lists 220,000 or so clones; about 89% of them were counted only once. The ten largest clones represent around 6.9% of the sample. The sequenced sample was peripheral blood. These receptors were collected from a man aged 55 to 70 who had recovered from COVID-19.

The rearrangement links TRBV27 to TRBJ1-6; no reliable D call. This CDR3 has 14 amino acids. CDR1 is MNHEY, CDR2 SMNVEV, per germline (reference sequence). V was trimmed by 5 bases and J by 6 bases, leaving 11 bases between them. The CDR3 sequence is CASSLIGINSPLHF. CDR3 in DNA: TGTGCCAGCAGTCTGATCGGGATTAATTCACCCCTCCACTTT.

The rearrangement links TRBV3-1 (or the pseudogene TRBV3-2) to TRBJ2-1, with TRBD2 matching 7 bases. Germline lookup yields CDR1 LGHDT and CDR2 YNNKEL (reference sequence). J lost 7 bases, V lost 4 bases, and 7 bases had no gene match. This CDR3 has 14 amino acids. The CDR3 region is CASSPRTGGNEQFF. CDR3 sequence (DNA): TGTGCCAGCAGCCCCCGGACGGGAGGTAATGAGCAGTTCTTC.

The chain joins TRBV2 to TRBJ2-3, with 13 bases matching TRBD2. Germline V gene sequence: CDR1 SNHLY, CDR2 FYNNEI. With V trimmed by 3 bases and J by 3 bases, 0 bases remained unmatched. This CDR3 is 15 amino acids long. The CDR3 loop reads CASSETSGRTDTQYF. DNA for the CDR3: TGTGCCAGCAGTGAGACTAGCGGGAGGACAGATACGCAGTATTTT.

V is TRBV5-1 and J is TRBJ2-1; TRBD2 agrees at 7 bases. This CDR3 is built from 17 residues. Germline V lookup: CDR1 SGHRS, CDR2 YFSETQ. Trimming at V came to 1 base and at J to 2 bases, leaving 9 bases not matched to a gene. CDR3 amino acids: CASSLSPAGSTYNEQFF. The DNA for the CDR3 is TGCGCCAGCAGCTTGTCACCAGCGGGAAGCACCTACAATGAGCAGTTCTTC. The whole variable domain, remainder taken from reference TRBV5-1 and TRBJ2-1, is KAGVTQTPRYLIKTRGQQVTLSCSPISGHRSVSWYQQTPGQGLQFLFEYFSETQRNKGNFPGRFSGRQFSNSRSEMNVSTLELGDSALYLCASSLSPAGSTYNEQFFGPGTRLTVL.

The rearrangement links TRBV4-2 to TRBJ2-5, with D possibly being TRBD2 (6 bases). CDR3 length: 18 residues. CDR1 is LGHNA, CDR2 YNFKEQ, per germline. The V end was cut by 0 bases, the J end by 1 base, with 18 bases between. The CDR3, as DNA: TGTGCCAGCAGCCAAGATGTCAGAACGACGGGACTCCAAGAGACCCAGTACTTC. Translated, it gives CASSQDVRTTGLQETQYF.

This clone was seen a few times. This chain uses TRBV9 with TRBJ1-6, with D tentatively TRBD1 (6 bases). Trimming took off 3 bases at V and 5 bases at J, with 18 bases between the two ends. CDR1 is SGDLS, CDR2 YYNGEE, per germline. This CDR3 is 17 amino acids long. CDR3 in amino acids: CASSATGGRGDNSPLHF. The DNA for the CDR3 is TGTGCCAGCAGCGCCACGGGGGGGCGCGGGGATAATTCACCCCTCCACTTT.

This chain uses TRBV5-3 with TRBJ1-4, with D unclear. TRBV5-3 is reported as an ORF; its role is uncertain. This CDR3 is 12 amino acids long. With 6 bases removed from V and 8 bases from J, the gap between germline ends came to 11 bases. The CDR3 bases are TGTGCCAGAATCCACGGGAGGGAAAAACTGTTTTTT. Translating it yields CARIHGREKLFF.